This TCR beta chain was documented in a study of blood T cells in healthy people across ages. On the study more broadly: About one barcoded TCR beta cDNA was captured per two T cells. Study-level findings and limits: Older individuals had lower TCR beta diversity per million T cells (the decline was roughly linear).

The use of a sample-barcoded 5' primer and a J-beta primer mix characterized a second PCR of roughly 6 to 11 cycles. The template-switch adaptor, which had 12 random nucleotides, put a tag on each cDNA molecule. One entry per CDR3 protein results from TCRdb running MiXCR on the 5' RACE reads. Counted here are around 790,000 distinct CDR3 sequences, 44% occurring once; the ten biggest clones make up about 19%. Details on this clonotype: The target antigen is unknown.

There are 16 residues in the CDR3. Trimming pared 5 bases from V and 1 base from J, leaving 16 bases between. Germline V lookup: CDR1 MNHEY, CDR2 SMNVEV (reference sequence). The rearrangement links TRBV27 to TRBJ2-3; a possible D gene is TRBD2 (5 bases). The sample comprised blood. The sequence derives from a man between 60 and 75 years old in good health. The CDR3 sequence is CASSHRRTARTDTQYF. The CDR3 DNA reads as TGTGCCAGCAGTCATCGGAGGACCGCCCGCACAGATACGCAGTATTTT.